The 8 T cell receptor beta chains listed next were all sequenced from one sample in a study of T-cell reconstitution after alpha-beta-depleted transplantation in children. Preparation of the TCRbeta library involved a method that used unique molecular identifiers. TCRdb processed the PCR reads anew with MiXCR; each CDR3 protein has one entry. The sample includes around 960,000 distinct CDR3 sequences, roughly 31% of them seen just once. Sequenced here: PBMCs, mostly from graft donor cells, sampled 360 days after TCRalphabeta/CD19-depleted stem cell transplant. The receptors originated from a boy in the first two years of life who had a stem cell transplant for SCID, so the T cells may come from the graft donor.

J is TRBJ2-7 and V is TRBV7-8; 8 bases line up with TRBD1. V was pared by 3 bases and J by 2 bases, with 6 bases of the junction left unmatched. Germline V CDR1 and CDR2: SGHVS, FQNEAQ. The CDR3 loop spans 15 amino acids. The CDR3 DNA sequence: TGTGCCAGCAGCTTCCGGGGACAGGCTCCCTACGAGCAGTACTTC. Its protein product is CASSFRGQAPYEQYF.

The CDR3 protein is CASSPWRRLAGDEQFF. The CDR3 DNA sequence: TGTGCCAGCAGCCCGTGGAGACGGCTAGCGGGGGATGAGCAGTTCTTC. V gene TRBV3-1 combines with J gene TRBJ2-1, with 10 bases lining up with TRBD2. CDR1 and CDR2 from the germline V gene are LGHDT and YNNKEL (reference sequence). The CDR3 length is 16 residues. V lost 4 bases to trimming and J lost 8 bases; unmatched junction nucleotides: 11.

The rearrangement uses TRBV6-5 and TRBJ2-2, with a possible D match to TRBD1 (5 bases). The germline V and J ends were trimmed by 0 bases and 2 bases, with 19 bases remaining between them. CDR1 is MNHEY and CDR2 is SVGAGI in the germline V gene. The CDR3 runs 19 residues. The CDR3 loop reads CASSYSGPRGAANTGELFF. The CDR3 region has the DNA TGTGCCAGCAGTTACTCCGGCCCTCGTGGGGCAGCCAACACCGGGGAGCTGTTTTTT.

V and J are TRBV20-1 and TRBJ2-3; 8 positions match TRBD2. After removal of 3 bases from V and 2 bases from J, the junction contained 10 bases not matched to a gene. This CDR3 is built from 16 residues. CDR1 and CDR2 from the germline V gene are DFQATT and SNEGSKA (reference sequence). In DNA, the CDR3 is TGCAGTGCTAGTCGGCCGAGCGGGGGTCCCACAGATACGCAGTATTTT. It yields the protein CSASRPSGGPTDTQYF.

The count of this clonotype is one. The rearrangement joins TRBV5-5 to TRBJ2-1; D is unclear. V was cut by 0 bases and J by 2 bases, with 9 bases left in between. CDR1 and CDR2 from the germline V gene are SGHKS and YYEKEE (reference sequence). CDR3 size: 15 residues. The CDR3 loop is CASSLAPHPYNEQFF. For the CDR3, the DNA is TGTGCCAGCAGCTTGGCCCCACACCCCTACAATGAGCAGTTCTTC.

This clonotype was picked up a small number of times. The chain couples TRBV12-3 or TRBV12-4 to TRBJ1-1; 8 bases align to TRBD1. With 5 bases clipped from V and 0 bases from J, the junction kept 5 bases outside the gene matches. The CDR3 totals 15 residues. CDR3 bases: TGTGCCAGCAGTGCCCAGGGGGCCATGAACACTGAAGCTTTCTTT. It codes for CASSAQGAMNTEAFF.

This clonotype was seen only a few times. This chain links TRBV7-6 with TRBJ1-1; D ambiguous. Trimming left V 1 base short and J 3 bases short, with 9 bases between. The CDR3 is 14 amino acids. Per germline, CDR1 SGHVS and CDR2 FNYEAQ. The CDR3 spells CASSLEGLYTEAFF. The CDR3 nucleotides read TGTGCCAGCAGCTTAGAGGGTTTATACACTGAAGCTTTCTTT.

The CDR3 DNA follows: TGTGCCAGCAGCTTGGTTTTCTCCTACAATGAGCAGTTCTTC. It specifies CASSLVFSYNEQFF. V usage is TRBV5-5 and J usage is TRBJ2-1; D uncertain. Trimming stripped 0 bases from V and 0 bases from J, with 4 bases between. Per germline, CDR1 SGHKS and CDR2 YYEKEE (reference sequence). The CDR3 has 14 amino acids.